The clone carrying this T cell receptor beta chain was detected only a few times. Its antigen is not known. The data are from a study of T-cell memory formation after mild COVID-19. Study background: In these data, TCR clusters were largely donor specific. Study-wide findings and caveats: The study found contracting CD4+ clones mainly in CM and EM and contracting CD8+ clones in EMRA. Clonal second-wave expansions that peaked on day 37 had unconfirmed SARS-CoV-2 specificity.

From 5'RACE with constant-segment primers came TCR alpha and TCR beta cDNA libraries that carried sample barcodes and UMIs. Using its own MiXCR run on the 5' RACE reads, TCRdb lists one record per CDR3 protein. The sample contains about 170,000 distinct CDR3 sequences, under 15% of which appear only once. Sequenced input: PBMCs or a T cell subset sorted from them (not recorded which). This clonotype was obtained from a man between 18 and 29 years old who had mild COVID-19 (a few samples of this study predate the infection). Cell type and time point are not known.

The chain's CDR3 is CASSQARGATDTQYF. DNA of the CDR3: TGCGCCAGCAGCCAAGCAAGGGGGGCCACAGATACGCAGTATTTT. The chain employs TRBV4-3 and TRBJ2-3; either TRBD1 or TRBD2 may fit D (6 bases each). Per the germline V gene, CDR1 is LGHNA and CDR2 is YSLEER. Trimming cost V 1 base and J 2 bases, with 10 bases left between them. The CDR3 contains 15 residues.